The rows below give T cell receptor beta chains drawn from one sample of a study of cytomegalovirus exposure and HLA in healthy donors. Data came from immunoSEQ multiplex PCR; TCRdb stores just in-frame clones and leaves some out. In the table there are about 200,000 clones, roughly 87% of which are singletons. Sequencing was carried out using PBMCs. All receptors derive from a man in his forties in good health and CMV-seropositive. Both conserved end residues are part of each CDR3. The order of the fields is V gene, D gene, J gene, clone size, CDR3 protein, CDR3 DNA. A D gene is named only where the DNA matches it firmly. Rows may omit the clone size; those that give it use once, few, many or a size class.

v_gene: TRBV21-1
d_gene: .
j_gene: TRBJ2-1
abundance: few
CDR3aa: CASSTRDYRTPNEQFF
CDR3nt: TGTGCCAGCAGCACCCGGGACTACCGAACCCCCAATGAGCAGTTCTTC

v_gene: TRBV28
d_gene: TRBD2
j_gene: TRBJ2-1
abundance: once
CDR3aa: CASSPGTSAYNEQFF
CDR3nt: TGTGCCAGCAGTCCCGGGACTAGCGCCTACAATGAGCAGTTCTTC

v_gene: TRBV12-1
d_gene: .
j_gene: TRBJ1-1
abundance: .
CDR3aa: CASSFYGTPYPEAFF
CDR3nt: TGTGCCAGCAGCTTCTACGGGACACCTTATCCTGAAGCTTTCTTT

v_gene: TRBV19
d_gene: TRBD1
j_gene: TRBJ1-2
abundance: .
CDR3aa: CASSIDDWDRVYGYTF
CDR3nt: TGTGCCAGTAGTATAGATGACTGGGACAGGGTTTATGGCTACACCTTC

v_gene: TRBV15
d_gene: .
j_gene: TRBJ1-1
abundance: .
CDR3aa: CATSYERRTEAFF
CDR3nt: TGTGCCACCAGCTATGAACGGAGGACTGAAGCTTTCTTT

v_gene: TRBV6-5
d_gene: .
j_gene: TRBJ1-1
abundance: .
CDR3aa: CASSYYRGLSPEAFF
CDR3nt: TGTGCCAGCAGTTACTATAGAGGACTCTCGCCTGAAGCTTTCTTT

v_gene: TRBV27
d_gene: .
j_gene: TRBJ1-5
abundance: once
CDR3aa: CASSFDPGDQPQHF
CDR3nt: TGTGCCAGCAGTTTCGATCCAGGGGATCAGCCCCAGCATTTT

v_gene: TRBV29-1
d_gene: TRBD1
j_gene: TRBJ1-2
abundance: .
CDR3aa: CSATIPGQGYGYTF
CDR3nt: TGCAGCGCTACTATACCGGGACAGGGTTATGGCTACACCTTC

v_gene: TRBV5-4
d_gene: .
j_gene: TRBJ2-1
abundance: .
CDR3aa: CASSLVGGSSYNEQFF
CDR3nt: TGTGCCAGCAGCTTGGTTGGGGGGTCCTCCTACAATGAGCAGTTCTTC

v_gene: TRBV25-1
d_gene: .
j_gene: TRBJ2-6
abundance: many
CDR3aa: CASSVTGANVLTF
CDR3nt: TGTGCCAGCAGTGTAACTGGGGCCAACGTCCTGACTTTC

v_gene: TRBV4-2
d_gene: .
j_gene: TRBJ1-2
abundance: .
CDR3aa: CASSQANYGYTF
CDR3nt: TGTGCCAGCAGCCAAGCAAACTATGGCTACACCTTC

v_gene: TRBV4-1
d_gene: .
j_gene: TRBJ1-1
abundance: .
CDR3aa: CASSLSVEASAFF
CDR3nt: TGCGCCAGCAGCTTATCGGTGGAGGCCTCGGCTTTCTTT

v_gene: TRBV7-7
d_gene: .
j_gene: TRBJ2-5
abundance: .
CDR3aa: CASTFRGGEQETQYF
CDR3nt: TGTGCCAGCACCTTTAGAGGGGGGGAACAAGAGACCCAGTACTTC

v_gene: TRBV15
d_gene: TRBD2
j_gene: TRBJ2-2
abundance: once
CDR3aa: CATSRPGTSGTGELFF
CDR3nt: TGTGCCACCAGCAGACCCGGGACTAGCGGTACCGGGGAGCTGTTTTTT

v_gene: TRBV5-1
d_gene: TRBD2
j_gene: TRBJ2-3
abundance: .
CDR3aa: CASSLERELDTQYF
CDR3nt: TGCGCCAGCAGCTTAGAGCGGGAGCTAGATACGCAGTATTTT

v_gene: TRBV7-9
d_gene: .
j_gene: TRBJ1-5
abundance: few
CDR3aa: CASSSSYQPQHF
CDR3nt: TGTGCCAGCAGCTCGTCCTATCAGCCCCAGCATTTT

v_gene: TRBV6-1
d_gene: .
j_gene: TRBJ2-3
abundance: .
CDR3aa: CASSERDYHTDTQYF
CDR3nt: TGTGCCAGCAGTGAAAGAGACTACCACACAGATACGCAGTATTTT

v_gene: TRBV2
d_gene: .
j_gene: TRBJ1-2
abundance: .
CDR3aa: CASSGQGPNYGYTF
CDR3nt: TGTGCCAGCAGTGGGCAGGGTCCTAACTATGGCTACACCTTC

v_gene: TRBV5-4
d_gene: .
j_gene: TRBJ2-7
abundance: few
CDR3aa: CASSFEQFYEQYF
CDR3nt: TGTGCCAGCAGCTTCGAACAGTTCTACGAGCAGTACTTC

v_gene: TRBV13
d_gene: .
j_gene: TRBJ2-7
abundance: few
CDR3aa: CASSVDRSSYEQYF
CDR3nt: TGTGCCAGCAGCGTAGACAGGAGCTCCTACGAGCAGTACTTC

v_gene: TRBV27
d_gene: TRBD2
j_gene: TRBJ2-3
abundance: .
CDR3aa: CASSSWTSGKVQYF
CDR3nt: TGTGCCAGCAGTTCTTGGACTAGCGGGAAGGTGCAGTATTTT

v_gene: TRBV29-1
d_gene: TRBD1
j_gene: TRBJ1-2
abundance: .
CDR3aa: CSVEEDRPGYTF
CDR3nt: TGCAGCGTTGAAGAGGACAGGCCAGGCTACACCTTC

v_gene: TRBV6-5
d_gene: .
j_gene: TRBJ2-5
abundance: .
CDR3aa: CASSQGRETQYF
CDR3nt: TGTGCCAGCAGCCAGGGGAGAGAGACCCAGTACTTC

v_gene: TRBV9
d_gene: TRBD1
j_gene: TRBJ1-2
abundance: .
CDR3aa: CASSANPTGGANYGYTF
CDR3nt: TGTGCCAGCAGCGCAAATCCAACAGGGGGTGCCAACTATGGCTACACCTTC

v_gene: TRBV19
d_gene: .
j_gene: TRBJ1-5
abundance: .
CDR3aa: CASSIGSGFNQPQHF
CDR3nt: TGTGCCAGTAGTATAGGTTCGGGGTTCAATCAGCCCCAGCATTTT

v_gene: TRBV15
d_gene: .
j_gene: TRBJ1-5
abundance: .
CDR3aa: CATSREALNQPQHF
CDR3nt: TGTGCCACCAGCAGAGAGGCCCTCAATCAGCCCCAGCATTTT

v_gene: TRBV2
d_gene: TRBD1
j_gene: TRBJ1-5
abundance: .
CDR3aa: CASRIRDSLNQPQHF
CDR3nt: TGTGCCAGCAGGATTAGGGACAGTTTAAATCAGCCCCAGCATTTT

v_gene: TRBV13
d_gene: .
j_gene: TRBJ2-5
abundance: .
CDR3aa: CASSTLDREGETQYF
CDR3nt: TGTGCCAGCAGCACCTTGGACAGGGAGGGAGAGACCCAGTACTTC

v_gene: TRBV5-1
d_gene: .
j_gene: TRBJ2-3
abundance: .
CDR3aa: CASSLSLTDTQYF
CDR3nt: TGCGCCAGCAGCTTAAGCTTAACAGATACGCAGTATTTT

v_gene: TRBV7-9
d_gene: TRBD2
j_gene: TRBJ2-1
abundance: .
CDR3aa: CASSPLGSGSYNEQFF
CDR3nt: TGTGCCAGCAGCCCCTTAGGGAGCGGGAGTTACAATGAGCAGTTCTTC

v_gene: TRBV7-9
d_gene: TRBD2
j_gene: TRBJ2-2
abundance: .
CDR3aa: CSSSFSSGRHGELFF
CDR3nt: TGTTCCAGCAGCTTTTCTAGCGGGAGGCACGGGGAGCTGTTTTTT

v_gene: TRBV19
d_gene: .
j_gene: TRBJ1-2
abundance: .
CDR3aa: CASSPVVGGYGYTF
CDR3nt: TGTGCCAGTAGTCCGGTGGTCGGGGGCTATGGCTACACCTTC

v_gene: TRBV11-2
d_gene: .
j_gene: TRBJ1-1
abundance: once
CDR3aa: CASSLTNQQGEAFF
CDR3nt: TGTGCCAGCAGCTTAACCAACCAACAGGGTGAAGCTTTCTTT

v_gene: TRBV6-5
d_gene: TRBD1
j_gene: TRBJ1-2
abundance: .
CDR3aa: CASSYSPTGGYGYTF
CDR3nt: TGTGCCAGCAGTTACTCGCCAACAGGGGGCTATGGCTACACCTTC

v_gene: TRBV5-8
d_gene: .
j_gene: TRBJ1-5
abundance: .
CDR3aa: CATNGAVDNQPQHF
CDR3nt: TGTGCCACCAATGGAGCAGTAGACAATCAGCCCCAGCATTTT

v_gene: TRBV29-1
d_gene: .
j_gene: TRBJ1-1
abundance: .
CDR3aa: CSVVPGRMNTEAFF
CDR3nt: TGCAGCGTTGTGCCCGGCAGGATGAACACTGAAGCTTTCTTT

v_gene: TRBV19
d_gene: .
j_gene: TRBJ1-2
abundance: .
CDR3aa: CASSIDRSYGYTF
CDR3nt: TGTGCCAGTAGTATAGATCGTAGCTATGGCTACACCTTC

v_gene: TRBV30
d_gene: .
j_gene: TRBJ2-7
abundance: once
CDR3aa: CAWNAGNSYEQYF
CDR3nt: TGTGCCTGGAACGCAGGGAACTCCTACGAGCAGTACTTC

v_gene: TRBV5-1
d_gene: TRBD1
j_gene: TRBJ1-2
abundance: .
CDR3aa: CASSFVDRGEGYTF
CDR3nt: TGCGCCAGCAGCTTTGTTGACAGGGGAGAAGGCTACACCTTC

v_gene: TRBV15
d_gene: .
j_gene: TRBJ1-1
abundance: .
CDR3aa: CATRWLMNTEAFF
CDR3nt: TGTGCCACCAGATGGCTCATGAACACTGAAGCTTTCTTT

v_gene: TRBV6-5
d_gene: TRBD1
j_gene: TRBJ2-7
abundance: .
CDR3aa: CASSGRGQTSYEQYF
CDR3nt: TGTGCCAGCAGTGGCCGGGGACAGACTTCCTACGAGCAGTACTTC

v_gene: TRBV7-3
d_gene: TRBD2
j_gene: TRBJ2-1
abundance: .
CDR3aa: CASSTGLAGGMDEQFF
CDR3nt: TGTGCCAGCAGCACGGGACTAGCGGGAGGTATGGATGAGCAGTTCTTC

v_gene: TRBV2
d_gene: TRBD2
j_gene: TRBJ2-2
abundance: .
CDR3aa: CASREGLLAGEIGELFF
CDR3nt: TGTGCCAGCAGGGAAGGGTTACTAGCGGGAGAAATCGGGGAGCTGTTTTTT

v_gene: TRBV10-1
d_gene: .
j_gene: TRBJ1-4
abundance: .
CDR3aa: CASSLQPRGEKLFF
CDR3nt: TGCGCCAGCAGCCTTCAACCCAGGGGAGAAAAACTGTTTTTT

v_gene: TRBV27
d_gene: TRBD1
j_gene: TRBJ1-1
abundance: .
CDR3aa: CASSPQGASEAFF
CDR3nt: TGTGCCAGCAGCCCACAGGGGGCGTCTGAAGCTTTCTTT